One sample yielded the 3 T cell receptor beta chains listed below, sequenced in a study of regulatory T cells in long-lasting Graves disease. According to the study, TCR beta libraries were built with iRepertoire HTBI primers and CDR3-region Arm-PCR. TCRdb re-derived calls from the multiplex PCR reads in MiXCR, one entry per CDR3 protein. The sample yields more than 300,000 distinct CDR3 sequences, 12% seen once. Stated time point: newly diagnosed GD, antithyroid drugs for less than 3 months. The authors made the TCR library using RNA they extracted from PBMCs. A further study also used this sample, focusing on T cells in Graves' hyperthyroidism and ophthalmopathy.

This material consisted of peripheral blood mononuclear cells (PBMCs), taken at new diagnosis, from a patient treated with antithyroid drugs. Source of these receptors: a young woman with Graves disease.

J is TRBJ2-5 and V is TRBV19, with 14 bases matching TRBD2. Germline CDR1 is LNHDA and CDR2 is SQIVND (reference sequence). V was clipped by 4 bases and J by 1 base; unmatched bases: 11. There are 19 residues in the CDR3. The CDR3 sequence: CASSTYRTSGGPLQETQYF. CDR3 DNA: TGTGCCAGTAGTACCTACCGGACTAGCGGGGGGCCACTCCAAGAGACCCAGTACTTC.

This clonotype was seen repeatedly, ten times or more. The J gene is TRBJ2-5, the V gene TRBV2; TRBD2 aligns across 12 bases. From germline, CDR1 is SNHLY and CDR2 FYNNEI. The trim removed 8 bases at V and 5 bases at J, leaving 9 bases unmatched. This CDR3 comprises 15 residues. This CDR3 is CASGSLAGGGETQYF. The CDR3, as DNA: TGTGCCAGCGGTTCGCTAGCGGGGGGGGGTGAGACCCAGTACTTC. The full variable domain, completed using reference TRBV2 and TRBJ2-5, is EPEVTQTPSHQVTQMGQEVILRCVPISNHLYFYWYRQILGQKVEFLVSFYNNEISEKSEIFDDQFSVERPDGSNFTLKIRSTKLEDSAMYFCASGSLAGGGETQYFGPGTRLLVL.

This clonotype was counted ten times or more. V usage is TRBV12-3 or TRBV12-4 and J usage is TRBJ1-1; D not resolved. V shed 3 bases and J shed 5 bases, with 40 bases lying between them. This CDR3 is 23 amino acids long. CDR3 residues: CASSLDNGFFKGLTDLTQTEAFF. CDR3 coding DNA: TGTGCCAGCAGTTTGGATAATGGGTTTTTCAAGGGTTTAACGGATCTCACACAGACTGAAGCTTTCTTT.